Below are 10 T cell receptor beta chains sequenced from a single sample in a study of PD-1 and CTLA-4 blockade in melanoma. Produced via immunoSEQ multiplex PCR; TCRdb's table is partial and in-frame only. Here the sample spans approximately 17,000 clones, around 70% being singletons. The sequences come from CD8+ T cells from peripheral blood, collected before anti-PD-1 treatment. The receptors originated from a human donor with melanoma.

This chain links TRBV5-1 with TRBJ1-1; D may be TRBD1 (6 bases). V was pared by 0 bases and J by 5 bases, with 17 bases between. There are 16 residues in the CDR3. CDR1 and CDR2 from the germline V gene are SGHRS and YFSETQ. The chain's CDR3 is CASSLGGGPRRTEAFF. As DNA, the CDR3 is TGCGCCAGCAGCTTGGGAGGGGGACCCAGGAGGACTGAAGCTTTCTTT.

V is TRBV12-3 or TRBV12-4 and J is TRBJ2-1, with D hard to call. The CDR3 spans 12 residues. V was trimmed by 6 bases and J by 3 bases, leaving 6 bases between them. Here the CDR3 reads CASSQDYNEQFF. The CDR3 coding sequence is TGTGCCAGCAGCCAGGACTACAATGAGCAGTTCTTC.

By frequency in the sample, this clone is medium-sized. The rearrangement links TRBV24-1 to TRBJ2-3; 10 bases match TRBD2. The CDR3 covers 14 residues. V lost 9 bases and J lost 4; bases outside the gene matches: 6. CDR1 KGHDR and CDR2 SFDVKD come from the germline V gene. The CDR3 sequence is CATQGLAGADTQYF. The CDR3 DNA reads TGTGCCACCCAGGGCCTAGCGGGAGCAGATACGCAGTATTTT.

This clone rates as medium-sized. The chain employs TRBV5-6 and TRBJ2-1, with D perhaps matching TRBD2 (5 bases). Trimming removed 4 bases at V and 4 bases at J, with 15 bases between. Germline values: CDR1 SGHDT, CDR2 YYEEEE. CDR3 length: 15 residues. The DNA for the CDR3 is TGTGCCAGCAGCCGGACTGAAGCTTCTTACAATGAGCAGTTCTTC. It yields the protein CASSRTEASYNEQFF.

The rearrangement links TRBV6-1 to TRBJ2-2; D gene uncertain. The CDR3 runs 14 residues. CDR1 is MNHNS and CDR2 is SASEGT in the germline V gene. With 2 bases removed from V and 7 bases from J, the gap between germline ends came to 11 bases. Here the CDR3 reads CASSEQLSGGELFF. DNA for the CDR3: TGTGCCAGCAGTGAACAGTTGTCGGGCGGGGAGCTGTTTTTT.

The rearrangement joins TRBV5-5 to TRBJ2-3, with D perhaps TRBD2 (6 bases). Germline V lookup: CDR1 SGHKS, CDR2 YYEKEE (reference sequence). There are 16 residues in the CDR3. Trimming cost V 4 bases and J 2 bases, with 17 bases left between them. This CDR3 reads CASSIRDSSATDTQYF. CDR3 sequence (DNA): TGTGCCAGCAGCATTCGGGACTCCTCCGCCACAGATACGCAGTATTTT.

The chain joins TRBV5-4 to TRBJ2-7; no firm D call. The germline V gene has CDR1 SGHNT and CDR2 YYREEE (reference sequence). The CDR3 contains 12 residues. V was clipped by 0 bases and J by 3 bases, with 4 bases between them. Here the CDR3 reads CASSLANYEQYF. The CDR3 DNA reads as TGTGCCAGCAGCTTGGCGAACTACGAGCAGTACTTC.

The chain has TRBV7-8 and TRBJ2-1; TRBD2 agrees at 8 bases. In germline, CDR1 is SGHVS, CDR2 FQNEAQ. The CDR3 extends over 18 amino acids. The J segment lost 4 bases and the V segment lost 4 bases, leaving 15 bases of the junction unmatched. The CDR3 reads CASSYQGDRSGVYNEQFF. Written as DNA, the CDR3 is TGTGCCAGCAGCTACCAAGGGGACCGTAGCGGGGTATACAATGAGCAGTTCTTC.

The chain couples TRBV18 to TRBJ2-1; D is ambiguous. The CDR3 sequence is 15 residues long. Germline-derived CDR1 and CDR2 are KGHSH and LQKENI. With 0 bases removed from V and 0 bases from J, the gap between germline ends came to 6 bases. The CDR3 DNA reads TGTGCCAGCTCACCACCGCCCGTCTCCTACAATGAGCAGTTCTTC. It translates to CASSPPPVSYNEQFF.

V and J are TRBV7-9 and TRBJ2-2; D might be TRBD1 (6 bases). CDR1 is SEHNR, CDR2 FQNEAQ, per germline (reference sequence). The germline V and J ends were trimmed by 7 bases and 6 bases, with 9 bases remaining between them. CDR3 length: 12 residues. The chain's CDR3 is CASNKGAGELFF. The CDR3 DNA is TGTGCCAGCAATAAGGGGGCCGGGGAGCTGTTTTTT.